This T cell receptor (beta chain) was captured by sequencing in a study of graft-versus-host responses after intestinal transplantation. The assay was immunoSEQ multiplex PCR, and TCRdb's table has in-frame clones only and misses some. The data contain roughly 99,000 clones, 85% to 95% of them seen just once; the ten biggest clones take up around 0.07%. The CDR3 consists of 14 residues. CDR1 is SGHRS, CDR2 YFSETQ, per germline. Trimming pared 4 bases from V and 3 bases from J, leaving 11 bases between. As for this clone: What it binds is not known.

The source was unstimulated CD8+ T cells sorted from spleen or lymph node cells, collected before transplant. The TCR was taken from a human donor who was the organ donor for an intestinal transplant. V gene TRBV5-1 combines with J gene TRBJ2-4; TRBD1 is a possible D gene (6 bases). The CDR3 here is CASSPRQDKNIQYF. The CDR3 coding sequence is TGCGCCAGCAGCCCCCGACAGGACAAAAACATTCAGTACTTC.